This TCR beta chain emerged from a study of cytomegalovirus exposure and HLA in healthy donors. On this clone: Its cognate antigen is unknown.

Regarding the study as a whole: Productive rates of about 90% or about 30% were seen for most TCR beta V segments in an earlier analysis. Looking again later, the authors saw that most CMV-associated TCR beta chains seemed HLA-restricted. CMV serostatus stood as the only immune exposure information on hand. An analysis was carried out at a later point. It showed that HLA-associated TCR beta chains were more clonally expanded than equally common non-associated chains.

PCR involved 60 Vbeta and 13 Jbeta primers. Using immunoSEQ multiplex PCR, the repertoire was profiled, and TCRdb retains in-frame clones only, with some absent. The sample contains some 98,000 clones, roughly three quarters of which appear only once. Material for sequencing was PBMCs. This sequence originates from a female donor in good health and CMV-seronegative.

The CDR3 region is CACRQGANSPLHF. The CDR3 DNA reads TGTGCCTGCAGACAGGGAGCGAATTCACCCCTCCACTTT. The rearrangement joins TRBV30 to TRBJ1-6; 7 bases are a match to TRBD1. The length of the CDR3 is 13 residues. Germline V gives CDR1 GTSNPN, CDR2 SVGIG (reference sequence). The V gene end was trimmed by 6 bases and the J gene end by 7 bases; junction bases not matched to a gene: 6.